The text below deals with one T cell receptor beta chain. Trimming took off 4 bases at V and 0 bases at J, with 10 bases between the two ends. The CDR3 length is 14 residues. CDR1 SGHAT and CDR2 FQNNGV come from the germline V gene. Using immunoSEQ multiplex PCR, the repertoire was profiled, and TCRdb retains in-frame clones only, with some absent. There are fewer than 200,000 clones in the sample; approximately 70% occur only once, and about 10% lies in the top ten. The sample comes from a study of shared clonotypes between healthy human individuals. Sequenced input: memory CD4+ T cells sorted from blood. Documented subset: CD45RA-negative fraction. J is TRBJ2-7 and V is TRBV11-2; D perhaps matches TRBD2 (5 bases). The receptor comes from a man aged 25 to 40 in good health. Here the CDR3 DNA reads TGTGCCAGCAGCTCGGCCCGGGACTCCTACGAGCAGTACTTC. It codes for CASSSARDSYEQYF.